What follows are 29 T cell receptor beta chains derived from one specimen sequenced in a study of breast tumors, draining lymph nodes, adjacent tissues. Breast cancer patients provided tissue from their axillary draining lymph nodes. TCRdb re-derived calls from the multiplex PCR reads in MiXCR, one entry per CDR3 protein. The data contain 150,000 to 200,000 distinct CDR3 sequences, roughly 30% of them singletons. The specimen sequenced was axillary lymph node tissue. The receptors were gathered from a female donor with breast cancer. Some clones in this sample may be carry-over from other donors' samples.

V usage is TRBV27 and J usage is TRBJ1-2; a possible D gene is TRBD1 (5 bases). Trimming removed 3 bases at V and 8 bases at J, with 13 bases between. This CDR3 is built from 13 residues. Germline V lookup: CDR1 MNHEY, CDR2 SMNVEV (reference sequence). The CDR3 DNA reads TGTGCCAGCAGTTTTTCAGGGTTCGAGGGCTACACCTTC. Its protein product is CASSFSGFEGYTF.

This rearrangement joins TRBV20-1 to TRBJ2-7; 11 bases are shared with TRBD2. The J segment lost 3 bases and the V segment lost 5 bases, leaving 3 bases of the junction unmatched. The CDR3 consists of 13 residues. Germline CDR1 and CDR2: DFQATT and SNEGSKA (reference sequence). CDR3 DNA sequence: TGCAGTGCTCCCGGGACTAGCGGCTACGAGCAGTACTTC. Residues: CSAPGTSGYEQYF.

This clonotype was seen repeatedly, ten times or more. The rearrangement links TRBV5-8 to TRBJ2-2; D is unclear. CDR1 and CDR2 from the germline V gene are SGHTS and YDEGEE. Between the trimmed V and J ends, which lost 0 bases and 1 base, there was a span of 4 bases. The CDR3 extends over 14 amino acids. The CDR3 DNA sequence: TGTGCCAGCAGCTTGGCCGGGAACACCGGGGAGCTGTTTTTT. Amino acids: CASSLAGNTGELFF. Together with reference TRBV5-8 and TRBJ2-2, the CDR3 gives the full variable domain: EAGVTQSPTHLIKTRGQQATLRCSPISGHTSVYWYQQALGLGLQFLLWYDEGEERNRGNFPPRFSGRQFPNYSSELNVNALELEDSALYLCASSLAGNTGELFFGEGSRLTVL.

Only a few counts were recorded for this clonotype. The chain has TRBV27 and TRBJ2-7, with 7 bases aligning to TRBD2. The trim removed 2 bases at V and 4 bases at J, leaving 11 bases unmatched. CDR3 length: 16 residues. The germline CDR1 and CDR2 sequences are MNHEY and SMNVEV (reference sequence). CDR3 bases: TGTGCCAGCAGTTTAATGACTAGCTCATTTTTTTACGAGCAGTACTTC. Translating gives CASSLMTSSFFYEQYF.

This clonotype occurred many times. This chain joins TRBV9 and TRBJ1-6, with TRBD1 as a possible D gene (5 bases). Per germline, CDR1 SGDLS and CDR2 YYNGEE. V lost 3 bases and J lost 9, with 13 bases in between. This CDR3 is 14 amino acids long. The CDR3 DNA is TGTGCCAGCAGCGAGGGGCAGCCAGGTTCACCCCTCCACTTT. Protein: CASSEGQPGSPLHF.

This clonotype was picked up many times. The chain joins TRBV5-6 to TRBJ1-2; D might be TRBD1 (5 bases). The CDR3 runs to 15 residues. Per germline, CDR1 SGHDT and CDR2 YYEEEE. Trimming removed 2 bases at V and 4 bases at J, with 15 bases between. CDR3 bases: TGTGCCAGCAGCTTATGGAGGGGAGCCAGCTATGGCTACACCTTC. It yields the protein CASSLWRGASYGYTF.

The chain uses TRBV3-1 and TRBJ1-2; TRBD1 matches at 10 bases. This CDR3 is built from 16 residues. Germline CDR1 LGHDT, CDR2 YNNKEL (reference sequence). The V and J ends lost 3 bases and 3 bases, in that order; junction bases with no gene match: 7. CDR3 region: CASSQNVGQGDYGYTF. The CDR3 region has the DNA TGTGCCAGCAGCCAGAACGTTGGACAGGGGGACTATGGCTACACCTTC.

This clonotype has only one observation. The V call is TRBV7-2, the J call TRBJ1-2, with TRBD1 matching over 10 bases. The length of the CDR3 is 19 residues. V dropped 3 bases and J dropped 2; count of bases not matched to a gene: 15. Per germline, CDR1 SGHTA and CDR2 FQGNSA. The CDR3 spells CASSFYTGTGVPLNYGYTF. The CDR3 nucleotides are TGTGCCAGCAGCTTCTATACCGGGACAGGGGTCCCCTTGAACTATGGCTACACCTTC.

The rearrangement joins TRBV20-1 to TRBJ2-2; the D gene could be TRBD1 or TRBD2 (6 bases each). The germline V gene has CDR1 DFQATT and CDR2 SNEGSKA (reference sequence). The length of the CDR3 is 17 residues. Trimming shortened V by 3 bases and J by 8 bases, and 25 bases separated the two germline ends. CDR3 nucleotide sequence: TGCAGTGCTAGGACTACTCAGGGGATAGGGACTGAAGGGGAGCTGTTTTTT. This gives the protein CSARTTQGIGTEGELFF.

This clonotype was observed at least ten times. The V and J genes are TRBV9 and TRBJ2-1; 8 bases match TRBD2. J lost 4 bases, V lost 0 bases, and 3 bases had no gene match. The CDR3 length is 15 residues. The germline gives CDR1 SGDLS, CDR2 YYNGEE. The CDR3 sequence: CASSVDGRGYNEQFF. The CDR3 DNA reads TGTGCCAGCAGCGTAGACGGGAGGGGATACAATGAGCAGTTCTTC.

The J gene is TRBJ1-6, the V gene TRBV18; 8 nucleotides align to TRBD1. The CDR3 contains 14 residues. With V trimmed by 5 bases and J by 7 bases, 4 bases remained unmatched. Germline CDR1 KGHSH, CDR2 LQKENI. This chain's CDR3 is CASSWGDRNSPLHF. CDR3 coding DNA: TGTGCCAGCTCATGGGGGGACAGGAATTCACCCCTCCACTTT.

Ten or more counts support this clonotype. V is TRBV10-2 and J is TRBJ2-7; D possibly corresponds to TRBD2 (6 bases). Trimming removed 5 bases at V and 3 bases at J, with 14 bases between. Germline CDR1 WSHSY, CDR2 SAAADI. The CDR3 is 14 residues long. The CDR3 sequence is CASSSDGSVYEQYF. In nucleotides, the CDR3 is TGCGCCAGCAGTTCGGACGGGAGCGTCTACGAGCAGTACTTC.

The chain employs TRBV7-9 and TRBJ1-6, with D possibly being TRBD1 (6 bases). This CDR3 contains 13 residues. Trimming cost V 10 bases and J 7 bases, with 14 bases left between them. The germline CDR1 and CDR2 sequences are SEHNR and FQNEAQ (reference sequence). DNA for the CDR3: TGTGCCACCTCCACAACAGGGAATTCACCCCTCCACTTT. Residues: CATSTTGNSPLHF.

To note about this clonotype: The DNA is left out, because the CDR3 cannot be placed on it with certainty; the CDR3 is given as TCRdb lists it. V usage is TRBV7-9 and J usage is TRBJ2-2; the table assigns TRBD1, which was not confirmed against the DNA. The CDR3 adds up to 23 amino acids, both ends counted. Germline CDR1 reads SEHNR; CDR2 reads FQNEAQ (reference sequence). The CDR3 loop reads CASSPRDRTYEQYFGPGRGELFF.

The gene calls are TRBV10-3 and TRBJ2-3; D uncertain. V shed 6 bases and J shed 0 bases, with 10 bases lying between them. This CDR3 is 14 amino acids long. Germline CDR1 and CDR2: ENHRY and SYGVKD. The CDR3 here is CAISQAVSTDTQYF. The DNA for the CDR3 is TGTGCCATCAGCCAGGCTGTGAGCACAGATACGCAGTATTTT.

At least ten counts were recorded for this clonotype. The V call is TRBV7-9, the J call TRBJ2-5; unclear D gene. This CDR3 has 16 amino acids. Germline V CDR1 and CDR2: SEHNR, FQNEAQ (reference sequence). Trimming removed 5 bases from V and 5 bases from J, with 21 bases in between. Written as DNA, the CDR3 is TGTGCCAGCAGCCCCCCAGGAAGCGCGGACGTGGAGACCCAGTACTTC. Translation gives CASSPPGSADVETQYF.

The sample holds a few counts of this clonotype. The chain couples TRBV6-1 to TRBJ2-5; 7 positions agree with TRBD1. The CDR3 spans 13 residues. CDR1 is MNHNS, CDR2 SASEGT, per germline. V lost 6 bases, J lost 5 bases, and 6 bases stayed unmatched. The CDR3 is CASSDRERETQYF. The DNA of the CDR3 is TGTGCCAGCAGCGACAGGGAAAGGGAGACCCAGTACTTC.

This clonotype has a single count. The chain couples TRBV7-8 to TRBJ2-5; 8 bases are shared with TRBD2. The CDR3 totals 15 residues. The V gene's germline CDR1 is SGHVS and CDR2 FQNEAQ. V shed 5 bases, J shed 5 bases, and the junction held 10 bases outside the gene matches. DNA for the CDR3: TGTGCCAGCAGCGCCGAGGCGGGGGGAAAGGAGACCCAGTACTTC. Its protein is CASSAEAGGKETQYF.

As to this clonotype: The conserved closing phenylalanine or tryptophan is absent in this CDR3, likely reflecting a read error. This chain joins TRBV28 and TRBJ1-5; TRBD1 is a possible D gene (5 bases). V gave up 6 bases and J gave up 6 bases, with 12 bases separating them. Germline values: CDR1 MDHEN, CDR2 SYDVKM. This CDR3 has 13 residues. In nucleotides, the CDR3 is TGTGCCAGCAGGCCCGGGGCCGCTCAGCCCCAGCATTCG. Protein sequence: CASRPGAAQPQHS.

This chain joins TRBV29-1 and TRBJ1-2; a possible D gene is TRBD1 (6 bases). V was trimmed by 6 bases and J by 13 bases, leaving 24 bases between them. CDR1 and CDR2 (germline): SQVTM, ANQGSEA. CDR3 length: 13 residues. The CDR3 loop reads CSVRMTRQDRSTF. As DNA, the CDR3 is TGCAGCGTGCGGATGACCCGACAGGACCGTAGCACCTTC.

Turning to this clonotype: A much larger clone lies a single base off, so this may be a read error. The gene calls are TRBV30 and TRBJ1-5, with TRBD1 as a possible D gene (5 bases). The V end was cut by 0 bases, the J end by 6 bases, with 15 bases between. The germline gives CDR1 GTSNPN, CDR2 SVGIG (reference sequence). The CDR3 contains 15 residues. CDR3 protein: CAWSVGGDVGQPQHF. CDR3 sequence (DNA): TGTGCCTGGAGTGTGGGGGGAGACGTGGGTCAGCCCCAGCATTTT. Looking up the rest from reference TRBV30 and TRBJ1-5 gives the full variable domain: SQTIHQWPATLVQPVGSPLSLECTVEGTSNPNLYWYRQAAGRGLQLLFYSVGIGQISSEVPQNLSASRPQDRQFILSSKKLLLSDSGFYLCAWSVGGDVGQPQHFGDGTRLSIL.

As for this clonotype: A much larger clone sits a single nucleotide away, making a read error possible. V and J are TRBV20-1 and TRBJ2-1, with TRBD2 identical over 11 bases. Germline CDR1 is DFQATT and CDR2 is SNEGSKA (reference sequence). The CDR3 consists of 16 residues. With V trimmed by 6 bases and J by 7 bases, 14 bases remained unmatched. The CDR3 nucleotides are TGCAGTGCCCTAAACCCGACTAGCGGGGCGGGGAATGAGCAGTTCTTC. Its translation is CSALNPTSGAGNEQFF.

At least ten counts were recorded for this clonotype. V usage is TRBV12-3 or TRBV12-4 and J usage is TRBJ2-7, with D tentatively TRBD1 (6 bases). The CDR3 is 14 residues long. V was cut by 3 bases and J by 3 bases, with 12 bases left in between. The CDR3 loop is CASSLGSGHYEQYF. The CDR3 DNA reads as TGTGCCAGCAGTTTGGGTTCGGGACACTACGAGCAGTACTTC.

This clonotype occurred many times. The genes are TRBV12-3 or TRBV12-4 and TRBJ1-5; D is possibly TRBD1 (5 bases). V dropped 7 bases and J dropped 2 bases, with 15 bases sitting between them. CDR3 length equals 15 residues. CDR3 in amino acids: CASTPGLGGNQPQHF. CDR3 nucleotides: TGTGCCAGCACCCCCGGGCTAGGGGGCAATCAGCCCCAGCATTTT.

The CDR3 DNA is TGTGCCAGCAGCTTAGGACTAGCGGCAGGGGGTGAGCAGTTCTTC. Translated: CASSLGLAAGGEQFF. V is TRBV11-3 and J is TRBJ2-1, with TRBD2 matching over 9 bases. Trimming cost V 1 base and J 9 bases; bases outside gene matches: 7. This CDR3 spans 15 amino acids. CDR1 and CDR2 (germline): SGHNT, YENEEA.

This clonotype was counted ten times or more. The chain joins TRBV9 to TRBJ2-1, with a weak D call TRBD2 (6 bases). Germline-derived CDR1 and CDR2 are SGDLS and YYNGEE. This CDR3 is 17 amino acids long. Trimming took off 4 bases at V and 4 bases at J, with 21 bases between the two ends. The CDR3 spells CASSSSWGVSRYNEQFF. In DNA form, the CDR3 reads TGTGCCAGCAGCTCTAGCTGGGGGGTTTCTAGGTACAATGAGCAGTTCTTC.

On this clonotype itself: Possible read error: a much larger clone is one base away. The chain combines TRBV6-6 with TRBJ1-2, with D perhaps matching TRBD1 (6 bases). CDR1 MNHNY and CDR2 SVGAGI come from the germline V gene (reference sequence). The germline V and J ends were trimmed by 6 bases and 2 bases, with 22 bases remaining between them. This CDR3 is 17 amino acids long. DNA of the CDR3: TGTGCCAGCAGGTTCCTCGCGGCACAGGGAGGGAACTATGGCTACACCTTC. This encodes CASRFLAAQGGNYGYTF.

This clonotype was observed a single time. The rearrangement joins TRBV9 to TRBJ2-5, with 14 bases identical to TRBD2. V trimming: 3 bases; J trimming: 5 bases; junction bases outside the gene matches: 6. The germline gives CDR1 SGDLS, CDR2 YYNGEE. This CDR3 comprises 16 residues. The DNA of the CDR3 is TGTGCCAGCAGCGCGGGACTAGCGGGGGAAAAGGAGACCCAGTACTTC. This gives the protein CASSAGLAGEKETQYF.

This clonotype was detected many times. J is TRBJ2-7 and V is TRBV4-1; D not resolved. Germline lookup yields CDR1 MGHRA and CDR2 YSYEKL. The CDR3 extends over 15 amino acids. The V end was cut by 0 bases, the J end by 2 bases, with 11 bases between. The CDR3 spells CASSQDSDRAYEQYF. CDR3 sequence (DNA): TGCGCCAGCAGCCAAGATTCGGACCGCGCCTACGAGCAGTACTTC.